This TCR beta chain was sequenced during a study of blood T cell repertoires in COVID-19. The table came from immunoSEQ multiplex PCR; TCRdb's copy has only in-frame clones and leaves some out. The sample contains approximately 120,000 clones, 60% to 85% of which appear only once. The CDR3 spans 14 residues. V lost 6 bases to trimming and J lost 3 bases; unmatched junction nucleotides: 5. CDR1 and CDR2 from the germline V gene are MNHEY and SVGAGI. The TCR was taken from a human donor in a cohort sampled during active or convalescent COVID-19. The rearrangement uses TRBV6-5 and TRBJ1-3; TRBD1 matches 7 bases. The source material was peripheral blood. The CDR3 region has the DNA TGTGCCAGCAGACCGACAGGGAATGGAAACACCATATATTTT. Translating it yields CASRPTGNGNTIYF.